A selection of T cell receptor beta chains follows, all from one sample in a study of Graves' ophthalmopathy and Graves' hyperthyroidism. TCRdb used MiXCR to reprocess the multiplex PCR reads, holding one entry per CDR3 protein. Of hundreds of thousands of distinct CDR3 sequences detected, just over 40% appear once; the ten largest clones hold 3% to 3.5%. Sequencing was performed on peripheral blood. These TCRs come from an adult man with Graves' ophthalmopathy. Each CDR3 is given with its conserved first and last residue. A D gene is named only where the DNA matches it firmly. The size field is filled for only some rows; it gives once, few, many or a size class.

TRBV7-9,-,TRBD1,TRBJ2-5,TGTGCCAGCAGCCCCGGGGACAGGGGTCCCCAAAAGACCCAGTACTTC,CASSPGDRGPQKTQYF
TRBV12-3/TRBV12-4,many,TRBD2,TRBJ2-7,TGTGCCAGCACCGACGGACTAGCGGGAGACGAGCAGTACTTC,CASTDGLAGDEQYF
TRBV14,many,TRBD1,TRBJ2-2,TGTGCCAGCAGCCAAGATCGGGACAGTTCGTCCTCCGGGGAGCTGTTTTTT,CASSQDRDSSSSGELFF
TRBV4-2,few,-,TRBJ2-2,TGTGCCAGCAGCCAACCGGGGGAGCTGTTTTTT,CASSQPGELFF
TRBV2,-,-,TRBJ1-4,TGTGCCAGCATTGGATACGGAGGGACCGAAAAACTGTTTTTT,CASIGYGGTEKLFF
TRBV29-1,-,TRBD1,TRBJ1-2,TGCAGCGCCAACAGGGGGACCAATGGCTACACCTTC,CSANRGTNGYTF
TRBV10-3,-,TRBD1,TRBJ2-5,TGTGCCATCAGTGAGGACAGGGGCGAACAGCCCCAGTACTTC,CAISEDRGEQPQYF
TRBV20-1,-,-,TRBJ2-7,TGCAGTGCTTGCGTGGGGCGCAGGGAGCACGAGCAGTACTTC,CSACVGRREHEQYF
TRBV9,many,TRBD1,TRBJ1-2,TGTGCCAGCAGCGTGACAGGGGGAGGCGCTGGCTACACCTTC,CASSVTGGGAGYTF
TRBV2,-,TRBD1,TRBJ2-2,TGTGCCAGCAGTGAAAAGGGACAGGCGAGCATCGAGCTGTTTTTT,CASSEKGQASIELFF
TRBV3-1,-,TRBD2,TRBJ2-7,TGTGCCAGCAGCCAATGGACGGGAGGGAGCGGCGAGCAGTACTTC,CASSQWTGGSGEQYF
TRBV12-3/TRBV12-4,many,TRBD1,TRBJ1-1,TGTGCCAGCAGTCTCGGACAGGCGAACACTGAAGCTTTCTTT,CASSLGQANTEAFF
TRBV29-1,-,-,TRBJ2-3,TGCAGCGTCCAGTGGGCAGGGGAGGCAGATACGCAGTATTTT,CSVQWAGEADTQYF
TRBV19,many,TRBD1,TRBJ1-2,TGTGCCAGTAGTAGGATCCGGGACAGGGAGGACGGCTACACCTTC,CASSRIRDREDGYTF